The 32 T cell receptor beta chains listed next were all sequenced from one sample in a study of beta chain features in type 1 diabetes. Study results and limitations: TCRB CDR3s were moderately but significantly shorter in Type 1 diabetes patients in all four CD4+ subsets.

Since all of the isolated RNA was reverse transcribed, expressed TCRB transcripts were what got sequenced. Profiling relied on immunoSEQ multiplex PCR, and the TCRdb table lists in-frame clones only, not all of them. The sample has 310,000 or so clones; about 15% are singletons. Which antigens these TCRs recognize remains unknown. Sequences were obtained from naive CD4+ T cells from blood. These receptors came from a young man with type 1 diabetes.

This chain's CDR3 is CASSLALSPTDTQYF. Written as DNA, the CDR3 is TGTGCCAGCAGCTTAGCGCTTAGCCCGACAGATACGCAGTATTTT. The chain has TRBV7-9 and TRBJ2-3; D gene uncertain. Trimming took off 0 bases at V and 3 bases at J, with 10 bases between the two ends. Per germline, CDR1 SEHNR and CDR2 FQNEAQ (reference sequence). The CDR3 runs to 15 residues.

The table lists this clone with a few counts. The rearrangement uses TRBV4-1 and TRBJ1-6; D is unclear. There are 19 residues in the CDR3. The germline V gene encodes CDR1 MGHRA and CDR2 YSYEKL. V was pared by 5 bases and J by 0 bases, with 20 bases between. Written as DNA, the CDR3 is TGCGCCAGCAGCGCCGTACCTAGTGGCCTTGTCTCCTATAATTCACCCCTCCACTTT. Protein product: CASSAVPSGLVSYNSPLHF.

This clone was detected only a few times. The chain couples TRBV5-5 to TRBJ2-2; 8 bases align to TRBD2. V dropped 4 bases and J dropped 7; count of bases not matched to a gene: 12. The germline gives CDR1 SGHKS, CDR2 YYEKEE (reference sequence). The length of the CDR3 is 16 residues. This chain's CDR3 is CASSLGPGGQDGELFF. The CDR3 nucleotides read TGTGCCAGCAGCCTTGGCCCGGGAGGGCAGGACGGGGAGCTGTTTTTT.

This chain uses TRBV6-5 with TRBJ2-7; a weak D match, TRBD2 (5 bases). V lost 0 bases to trimming and J lost 0 bases, with 12 bases between them. Germline V gene data show CDR1 as MNHEY and CDR2 as SVGAGI. The CDR3 is 16 residues long. CDR3 nucleotides: TGTGCCAGCAGTTACTCGTTCCGGGAAAGCTCCTACGAGCAGTACTTC. This gives the protein CASSYSFRESSYEQYF.

This clone occurred a few times. The chain recombines TRBV30 with TRBJ2-5; 13 nucleotides match TRBD2. The V segment lost 3 bases and the J segment 5 bases; nucleotides outside the gene matches: 6. Germline CDR1 GTSNPN, CDR2 SVGIG (reference sequence). The CDR3 length is 15 residues. The CDR3 DNA reads TGTGCCTGGAGGAGACTAGCGGGAGGTGGGGAGACCCAGTACTTC. As protein: CAWRRLAGGGETQYF.

This clone was observed a handful of times. V usage is TRBV6-6 and J usage is TRBJ2-7, with 10 positions matching TRBD2. Germline lookup yields CDR1 MNHNY and CDR2 SVGAGI (reference sequence). The CDR3 contains 15 residues. V was clipped by 6 bases and J by 2 bases; unmatched bases: 7. CDR3 amino acids: CASRDSGRSPYEQYF. CDR3 nucleotides: TGTGCCAGCAGGGATAGCGGGAGGTCTCCCTACGAGCAGTACTTC.

This clone has only a few counts. The chain uses TRBV14 and TRBJ1-2, with TRBD1 identical over 9 bases. With 0 bases clipped from V and 7 bases from J, the junction kept 12 bases outside the gene matches. The CDR3 consists of 17 residues. CDR1 and CDR2 from the germline V gene are SGHDN and FVKESK. CDR3 DNA: TGTGCCAGCAGCCAAGATCTTGTGACAGGGGGAACCGGTGGCTACACCTTC. Residues: CASSQDLVTGGTGGYTF.

The chain is built from TRBV5-4 and TRBJ2-7, with 10 bases that match TRBD1. The V segment lost 4 bases and the J segment 3 bases; nucleotides outside the gene matches: 4. The CDR3 is made up of 14 amino acids. Germline assignment: CDR1 SGHNT and CDR2 YYREEE (reference sequence). The CDR3 reads CASSPDRGFYEQYF. CDR3 in DNA: TGTGCCAGCAGCCCGGACAGGGGGTTCTACGAGCAGTACTTC. The whole variable domain, remainder taken from reference TRBV5-4 and TRBJ2-7, is ETGVTQSPTHLIKTRGQQVTLRCSSQSGHNTVSWYQQALGQGPQFIFQYYREEENGRGNFPPRFSGLQFPNYSSELNVNALELDDSALYLCASSPDRGFYEQYFGPGTRLTVT.

V gene TRBV7-2 combines with J gene TRBJ2-3; 9 nucleotides line up with TRBD2. J gave up 6 bases and V 0 bases, and 7 bases lay outside the gene matches. In germline, CDR1 is SGHTA, CDR2 FQGNSA. The CDR3 covers 16 residues. CDR3 loop: CASSLALGGGADTQYF. In DNA, the CDR3 is TGTGCCAGCAGCTTAGCCTTGGGCGGGGGGGCGGATACGCAGTATTTT.

The J gene is TRBJ2-6, the V gene TRBV5-6; TRBD1 is a possible D gene (6 bases). V gave up 4 bases and J gave up 0 bases, with 8 bases separating them. The length of the CDR3 is 15 residues. Germline-derived CDR1 and CDR2 are SGHDT and YYEEEE. CDR3 sequence reads: CASSPGVSGANVLTF. CDR3 in DNA: TGTGCCAGCAGCCCAGGGGTCTCTGGGGCCAACGTCCTGACTTTC.

The chain uses TRBV5-1 and TRBJ2-6; TRBD2 matches 8 bases. The CDR3 length is 16 residues. Per the germline V gene, CDR1 is SGHRS and CDR2 is YFSETQ. V dropped 1 base and J dropped 4; count of bases not matched to a gene: 4. CDR3: CASSLTAGAGANVLTF. Here the CDR3 DNA reads TGCGCCAGCAGCTTGACAGCGGGGGCAGGGGCCAACGTCCTGACTTTC.

There are a few counts of this clone. The V gene is TRBV4-2, the J gene TRBJ1-4, with a tentative D call TRBD1 (6 bases). Germline values: CDR1 LGHNA, CDR2 YNFKEQ. V was clipped by 0 bases and J by 5 bases, with 16 bases between them. This CDR3 is built from 17 residues. CDR3 sequence: CASSQDPWTATNEKLFF. CDR3 nucleotide sequence: TGTGCCAGCAGCCAAGATCCCTGGACAGCTACGAATGAAAAACTGTTTTTT.

The CDR3 reads CASSPRRTEAFF. In DNA, the CDR3 is TGTGCCAGCAGTCCTAGAAGGACTGAAGCTTTCTTT. J is TRBJ1-1 and V is TRBV28; D uncertain. Germline loops: CDR1 MDHEN, CDR2 SYDVKM. There are 12 residues in the CDR3. Between the trimmed V and J ends, which lost 5 bases and 5 bases, there was a span of 9 bases.

J is TRBJ1-2 and V is TRBV9, with TRBD1 as a possible D gene (5 bases). The CDR3 is 15 amino acids. Germline V gene data show CDR1 as SGDLS and CDR2 as YYNGEE. The V end lost 0 bases, the J end lost 1 base, and 10 bases lay between the germline ends. The CDR3 nucleotides read TGTGCCAGCAGCGTAGAGGCAGGGCTTAACTATGGCTACACCTTC. It encodes CASSVEAGLNYGYTF.

This clone was detected a few times. The chain links TRBV7-9 to TRBJ1-1; D is ambiguous. Trimming cost V 4 bases and J 1 base, with 13 bases left between them. The germline V gene encodes CDR1 SEHNR and CDR2 FQNEAQ (reference sequence). This CDR3 spans 15 amino acids. For the CDR3, the DNA is TGTGCCAGCAGCTCCCCACCGGGGAAGAACACTGAAGCTTTCTTT. Its translation: CASSSPPGKNTEAFF.

CDR3 loop: CATSRFGGKVSMKTQYF. The CDR3 nucleotides are TGTGCCACCAGCAGATTCGGCGGGAAGGTATCTATGAAGACCCAGTACTTC. The genes are TRBV15 and TRBJ2-5; tentatively, D is TRBD2 (6 bases). With 2 bases removed from V and 6 bases from J, the gap between germline ends came to 22 bases. CDR1 is LNHNV and CDR2 is YYDKDF in the germline V gene (reference sequence). This CDR3 spans 17 amino acids.

The chain is built from TRBV7-2 and TRBJ2-7, with D perhaps TRBD1 (6 bases). Deletions cut 7 bases from V and 1 base from J, with 11 bases between. The CDR3 is 13 amino acids. Germline lookup yields CDR1 SGHTA and CDR2 FQGNSA. CDR3: CASNRRGSYEQYF. DNA for the CDR3: TGTGCCAGCAATCGAAGGGGGTCCTACGAGCAGTACTTC.

The rearrangement uses TRBV5-1 and TRBJ2-7; 8 nucleotides agree with TRBD1. The CDR3 runs 16 residues. Germline assignment: CDR1 SGHRS and CDR2 YFSETQ. V gave up 4 bases and J gave up 0 bases; unmatched junction bases: 9. CDR3 DNA: TGCGCCAGCAGCATCGCCTACAGGGGGAACTCCTACGAGCAGTACTTC. Encoded protein: CASSIAYRGNSYEQYF.

The J gene is TRBJ1-5, the V gene TRBV5-1; 7 nucleotides align to TRBD1. Germline V gene data show CDR1 as SGHRS and CDR2 as YFSETQ. This CDR3 contains 15 residues. With 2 bases clipped from V and 2 bases from J, the junction kept 4 bases outside the gene matches. The CDR3 is CASSLQGMGNQPQHF. CDR3 nucleotide sequence: TGCGCCAGCAGCTTACAGGGGATGGGCAATCAGCCCCAGCATTTT. The complete variable domain, with remaining parts taken from reference TRBV5-1 and TRBJ1-5, reads KAGVTQTPRYLIKTRGQQVTLSCSPISGHRSVSWYQQTPGQGLQFLFEYFSETQRNKGNFPGRFSGRQFSNSRSEMNVSTLELGDSALYLCASSLQGMGNQPQHFGDGTRLSIL.

This chain links TRBV4-1 with TRBJ1-4; D unresolved. This CDR3 contains 16 residues. Trimming removed 0 bases from V and 2 bases from J, with 10 bases in between. CDR1 and CDR2 (germline): MGHRA, YSYEKL. CDR3 protein: CASSQESFLTNEKLFF. CDR3 nucleotide sequence: TGCGCCAGCAGCCAAGAATCCTTCTTGACTAATGAAAAACTGTTTTTT.

The chain couples TRBV9 to TRBJ2-7, with 7 bases lining up with TRBD2. Germline V lookup: CDR1 SGDLS, CDR2 YYNGEE. The CDR3 is 16 residues long. The junction had 9 bases not matched to a gene; V was cut back by 1 base and J by 2 bases. The CDR3 DNA follows: TGTGCCAGCAGCGTAATGGAGCGGGGTGGGCCCTACGAGCAGTACTTC. Its protein product is CASSVMERGGPYEQYF.

This clone has only a few counts. The chain couples TRBV2 to TRBJ1-5; the D gene is possibly TRBD1 (5 bases). Germline V gives CDR1 SNHLY, CDR2 FYNNEI. The CDR3 runs to 14 residues. The V and J ends lost 3 bases and 2 bases respectively, with 8 bases between them. CDR3 DNA: TGTGCCAGCAGTGACAGGGTTCGCAATCAGCCCCAGCATTTT. Amino acids: CASSDRVRNQPQHF. Together with reference TRBV2 and TRBJ1-5, the CDR3 gives the full variable domain: EPEVTQTPSHQVTQMGQEVILRCVPISNHLYFYWYRQILGQKVEFLVSFYNNEISEKSEIFDDQFSVERPDGSNFTLKIRSTKLEDSAMYFCASSDRVRNQPQHFGDGTRLSIL.

This clone has just a few counts. The CDR3 spells CAWSVPWGGVETQYF. In DNA form, the CDR3 reads TGTGCCTGGAGTGTACCTTGGGGAGGGGTGGAGACCCAGTACTTC. This chain uses TRBV30 with TRBJ2-5, with TRBD2 matching over 7 bases. The CDR3 extends over 15 amino acids. Germline CDR1 and CDR2: GTSNPN and SVGIG (reference sequence). V was pared by 0 bases and J by 5 bases, with 9 bases of the junction left unmatched.

V and J are TRBV30 and TRBJ2-7; 8 positions match TRBD2. The V gene's germline CDR1 is GTSNPN and CDR2 SVGIG (reference sequence). CDR3 length: 21 residues. Losses at the gene ends were 3 bases for V and 0 bases for J; bases not matched to a gene: 25. Here the CDR3 reads CAWRATSLGGTERGSSYEQYF. The DNA of the CDR3 is TGTGCCTGGAGAGCAACTAGCCTGGGTGGGACGGAGCGGGGGAGCTCCTACGAGCAGTACTTC.

The rearrangement uses TRBV30 and TRBJ2-5; 7 bases map to TRBD1. CDR1 and CDR2 from the germline V gene are GTSNPN and SVGIG (reference sequence). V lost 0 bases to trimming and J lost 3 bases; unmatched junction nucleotides: 1. The CDR3 contains 13 residues. In DNA, the CDR3 is TGTGCCTGGAGTGTACAGGGGAAAGAGACCCAGTACTTC. This codes for CAWSVQGKETQYF.

The chain joins TRBV7-2 to TRBJ2-5; 8 bases line up with TRBD2. Losses at the gene ends were 5 bases for V and 2 bases for J; bases not matched to a gene: 16. There are 18 residues in the CDR3. From germline, CDR1 is SGHTA and CDR2 FQGNSA. The CDR3, as DNA: TGTGCCAGCAGCCTAACCTCCGGGGGGGGAAGTCGGCAAGAGACCCAGTACTTC. Protein product: CASSLTSGGGSRQETQYF.

Only a few counts were recorded for this clone. The chain combines TRBV5-1 with TRBJ2-5, with 11 bases lining up with TRBD2. Germline CDR1 reads SGHRS; CDR2 reads YFSETQ. The CDR3 extends over 16 amino acids. V trimming: 4 bases; J trimming: 2 bases; junction bases outside the gene matches: 7. CDR3 amino acids: CASSRGLADLQETQYF. The CDR3 DNA is TGCGCCAGCAGCAGGGGACTAGCGGACCTACAAGAGACCCAGTACTTC.

A few counts support this clone. The V and J genes are TRBV5-6 and TRBJ2-1; TRBD1 matches 7 bases. The CDR3 has 15 residues. The junction had 7 bases not matched to a gene; V was cut back by 3 bases and J by 4 bases. Looked up from germline, CDR1 is SGHDT and CDR2 is YYEEEE. CDR3 coding DNA: TGTGCCAGCAGCTCCAGGGGGTCCTCATACAATGAGCAGTTCTTC. Residues: CASSSRGSSYNEQFF.

This clone was counted a few times. The chain uses TRBV10-3 and TRBJ1-2; D is perhaps TRBD1 (6 bases). The CDR3 runs 12 residues. Trimming shortened V by 9 bases and J by 2 bases, and 10 bases separated the two germline ends. Germline CDR1 ENHRY, CDR2 SYGVKD. CDR3 sequence: CAIGQLNYGYTF. The CDR3 nucleotides are TGTGCCATTGGACAGCTGAACTATGGCTACACCTTC.

This clone turned up a few times. The chain links TRBV15 to TRBJ2-7; 11 bases are a match to TRBD1. Trimming took 3 bases from V and 2 from J; bases not matched to a gene: 3. The germline V gene encodes CDR1 LNHNV and CDR2 YYDKDF (reference sequence). This CDR3 region has 15 residues. The CDR3 protein is CATSSTGQGAYEQYF. CDR3 sequence (DNA): TGTGCCACCAGCAGCACGGGACAGGGGGCCTACGAGCAGTACTTC.

This chain joins TRBV4-1 and TRBJ2-1; 10 bases agree with TRBD2. The V and J ends lost 0 bases and 5 bases, in that order; junction bases with no gene match: 13. This CDR3 comprises 19 residues. Germline lookup yields CDR1 MGHRA and CDR2 YSYEKL. The CDR3 DNA reads TGCGCCAGCAGCCAAGAACGGCCTAGCGGGAGAACTAGGAACAATGAGCAGTTCTTC. The encoded protein is CASSQERPSGRTRNNEQFF.

On this clone: Other nucleotide sequences from this sample produce the same CDR3. The rearrangement uses TRBV7-2 and TRBJ2-3; 7 bases fit TRBD1. CDR1 and CDR2 (germline): SGHTA, FQGNSA. The CDR3 loop spans 14 amino acids. With V trimmed by 5 bases and J by 1 base, 3 bases remained unmatched. The CDR3 DNA reads TGTGCCAGCAGCCCTGACAGGGGCACAGATACGCAGTATTTT. Translation gives CASSPDRGTDTQYF.